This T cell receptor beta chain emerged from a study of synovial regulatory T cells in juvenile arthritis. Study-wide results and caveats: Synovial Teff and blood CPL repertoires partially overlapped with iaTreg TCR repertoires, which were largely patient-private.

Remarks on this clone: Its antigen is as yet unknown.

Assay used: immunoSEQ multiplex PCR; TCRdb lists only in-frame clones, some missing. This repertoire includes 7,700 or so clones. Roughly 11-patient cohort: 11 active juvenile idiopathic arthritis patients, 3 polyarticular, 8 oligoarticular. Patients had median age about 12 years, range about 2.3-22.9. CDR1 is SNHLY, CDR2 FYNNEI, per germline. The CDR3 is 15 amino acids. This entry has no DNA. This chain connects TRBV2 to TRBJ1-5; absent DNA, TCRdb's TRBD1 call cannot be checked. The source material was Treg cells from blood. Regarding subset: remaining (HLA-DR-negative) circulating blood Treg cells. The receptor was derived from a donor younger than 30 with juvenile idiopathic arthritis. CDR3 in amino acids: CASRLTARGNQPQHF. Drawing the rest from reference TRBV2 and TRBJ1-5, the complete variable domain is EPEVTQTPSHQVTQMGQEVILRCVPISNHLYFYWYRQILGQKVEFLVSFYNNEISEKSEIFDDQFSVERPDGSNFTLKIRSTKLEDSAMYFCASRLTARGNQPQHFGDGTRLSIL.